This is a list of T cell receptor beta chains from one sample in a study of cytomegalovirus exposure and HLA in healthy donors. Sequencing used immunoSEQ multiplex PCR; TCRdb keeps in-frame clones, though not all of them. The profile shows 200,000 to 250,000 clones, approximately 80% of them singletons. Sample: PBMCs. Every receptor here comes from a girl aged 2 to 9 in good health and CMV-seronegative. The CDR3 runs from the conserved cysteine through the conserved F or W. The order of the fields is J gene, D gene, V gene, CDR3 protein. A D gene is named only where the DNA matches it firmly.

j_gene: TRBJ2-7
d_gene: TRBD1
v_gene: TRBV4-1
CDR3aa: CASSLSGQGPYEQYF

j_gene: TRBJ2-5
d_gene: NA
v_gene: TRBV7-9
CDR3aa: CASSTSLVSDETQYF

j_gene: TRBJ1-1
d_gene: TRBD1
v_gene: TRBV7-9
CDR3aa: CASSHDRGGTEAFF

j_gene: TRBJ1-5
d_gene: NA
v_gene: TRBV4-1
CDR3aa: CASSQVRDRGQPQHF

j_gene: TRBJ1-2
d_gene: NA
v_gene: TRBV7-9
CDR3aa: CASRPRIRGGYTF

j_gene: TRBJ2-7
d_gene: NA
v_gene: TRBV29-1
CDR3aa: CSVERLAGDYHEQYF

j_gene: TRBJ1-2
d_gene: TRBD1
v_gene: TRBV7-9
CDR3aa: CASSRGDRAEMDGYTF

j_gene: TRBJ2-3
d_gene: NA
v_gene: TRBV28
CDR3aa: CASTVSTDTQYF

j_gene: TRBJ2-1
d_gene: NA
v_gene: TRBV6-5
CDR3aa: CASSYSSGNNYNEQFF

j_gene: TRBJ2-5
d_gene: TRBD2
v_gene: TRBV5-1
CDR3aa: CASRTREQETQYF

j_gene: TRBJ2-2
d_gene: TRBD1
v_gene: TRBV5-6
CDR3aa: CASSWGQAPGELFF

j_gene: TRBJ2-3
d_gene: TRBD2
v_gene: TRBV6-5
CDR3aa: CASRGTTLSTDTQYF

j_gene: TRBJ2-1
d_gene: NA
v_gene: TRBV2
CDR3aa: CAVRGMEGKSSYNEQFF

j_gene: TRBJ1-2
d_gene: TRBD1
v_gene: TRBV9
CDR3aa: CASSVGTGVGYGYTF

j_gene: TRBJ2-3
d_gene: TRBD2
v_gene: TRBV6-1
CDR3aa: CASSVGTSRDTQYF

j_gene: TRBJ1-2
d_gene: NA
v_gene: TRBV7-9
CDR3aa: CASSLLTAGYGYTF

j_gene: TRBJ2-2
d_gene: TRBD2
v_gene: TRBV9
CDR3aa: CASSPPGRANTGELFF

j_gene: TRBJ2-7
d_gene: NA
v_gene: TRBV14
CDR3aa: CASSQERGSYEQYF

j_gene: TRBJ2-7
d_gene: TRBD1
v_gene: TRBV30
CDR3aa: CAWTRQGVYEQYF

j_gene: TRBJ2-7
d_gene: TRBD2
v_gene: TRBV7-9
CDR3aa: CASSTRGLAGPYEQYF